The entry that follows covers one T cell receptor beta chain sequence. Its specificity is unknown. TCRdb re-called the 5' RACE reads with MiXCR, one entry per CDR3 protein. Of 180,000 or so distinct CDR3 sequences in the sample, approximately 10% were seen once. The source of the sample is a study of T-cell memory formation after mild COVID-19. Turning to the study itself: The two donors had largely donor-specific TCR clusters.

General observations from the study: Second-wave clones peaking on day 37 lacked confirmed SARS-CoV-2 specificity. Clones shrinking from day 15 to 85 showed even CD4/CD8 mixes; later expanders tilted CD4+.

Specimen: PBMCs or a T cell subset sorted from them (not recorded which). The receptor was isolated from a man younger than 30 who had mild COVID-19 (a few samples of this study predate the infection). Cell type and time point are not known.

The CDR3, as DNA: TGTGCCATCAGTGATTCGGAGCGGGGAGTGCGGGGCAATGAGCAGTTCTTC. It translates to CAISDSERGVRGNEQFF. The V and J genes are TRBV10-3 and TRBJ2-1; the match to TRBD2 covers 7 bases. CDR1 and CDR2 (germline): ENHRY, SYGVKD. The CDR3 is 17 residues long. V lost 3 bases to trimming and J lost 6 bases; unmatched junction nucleotides: 14.